This is a list of T cell receptor beta chains from one sample in a study of blood T cell repertoires in COVID-19. Repertoires were generated with immunoSEQ multiplex PCR, while TCRdb's copy carries only in-frame clones and drops some. The sample records roughly 330,000 clones, more than 70% being singletons. The sequenced sample was peripheral blood. These receptors all come from a man younger than 30 who had recovered from COVID-19. Each CDR3 is given with its conserved first and last residue. Fields, in order: clone size, J gene, CDR3 length, D gene, V gene, CDR3 DNA, CDR3 protein. The D gene is left open where the match is weak. Not all rows give a size; the values are once, few, many and, for expanded clones, a class.

size: .
J: TRBJ2-7
length: 13
D: .
V: TRBV25-1
DNA: TGTGCCAGCAGTGACCACAGGGTCTACGAGCAGTACTTC
CDR3: CASSDHRVYEQYF

size: .
J: TRBJ1-4
length: 14
D: TRBD1
V: TRBV7-2
DNA: TGTGCCAGCAGACGGGACAGGGCTGTTGAAAAACTGTTTTTT
CDR3: CASRRDRAVEKLFF

size: .
J: TRBJ2-1
length: 18
D: TRBD1
V: TRBV3-1/TRBV3-2
DNA: TGTGCCAGCAGCCAAGAGGGGAAGGGACAGGGGGTATACAATGAGCAGTTCTTC
CDR3: CASSQEGKGQGVYNEQFF

size: .
J: TRBJ1-1
length: 17
D: TRBD1
V: TRBV25-1
DNA: TGTGCCAGCAGTGAAGCATCCCGGACAGGGGGCTTCACTGAAGCTTTCTTT
CDR3: CASSEASRTGGFTEAFF

size: .
J: TRBJ1-1
length: 12
D: .
V: TRBV12-3/TRBV12-4
DNA: TGTGCCAGCAGTTTGAGTTACACTGAAGCTTTCTTT
CDR3: CASSLSYTEAFF

size: .
J: TRBJ2-2
length: 19
D: .
V: TRBV4-3
DNA: TGCGCCAGCAGCCAAGATCCGACAGGTCTTAGCGCGAACACCGGGGAGCTGTTTTTT
CDR3: CASSQDPTGLSANTGELFF

size: .
J: TRBJ1-1
length: 14
D: .
V: TRBV19
DNA: TGTGCCAGTAGTATAGTCGGGGGGGCCTCTGAAGCTTTCTTT
CDR3: CASSIVGGASEAFF

size: .
J: TRBJ2-5
length: 13
D: .
V: TRBV7-8
DNA: TGTGCCAGCAGCTCAATAGCCCAAGAGACCCAGTACTTC
CDR3: CASSSIAQETQYF

size: .
J: TRBJ1-1
length: 16
D: TRBD1
V: TRBV2
DNA: TGTGCCAGCAGCCCCCTGTTGGGACAGATGAACACTGAAGCTTTCTTT
CDR3: CASSPLLGQMNTEAFF

size: once
J: TRBJ1-1
length: 14
D: TRBD1
V: TRBV2
DNA: TGTGCCAGCAGGGAACGGACAGGGGCAACTGAAGCTTTCTTT
CDR3: CASRERTGATEAFF

size: .
J: TRBJ2-3
length: 16
D: TRBD1
V: TRBV6-6
DNA: TGTGCCAGCAGTTCGAACCGACAGGGGAGCACAGATACGCAGTATTTT
CDR3: CASSSNRQGSTDTQYF

size: .
J: TRBJ2-6
length: 14
D: .
V: TRBV7-3
DNA: TGTGCCAGCAGCTCCCTCTCTGGGGCCAACGTCCTGACTTTC
CDR3: CASSSLSGANVLTF

size: .
J: TRBJ1-1
length: 13
D: .
V: TRBV30
DNA: TGTGCCTGGAAAGGAGGGAGCAGCTTTGAAGCTTTCTTT
CDR3: CAWKGGSSFEAFF

size: .
J: TRBJ1-1
length: 14
D: .
V: TRBV20-1
DNA: TGCAGTGCTAGTCTATCCGGGATCGGCACTGAAGCTTTCTTT
CDR3: CSASLSGIGTEAFF

size: once
J: TRBJ2-2
length: 14
D: TRBD2
V: TRBV7-2
DNA: TGTGCCAGCAGCCCGGGGGGAGGAGCCGGGGAGCTGTTTTTT
CDR3: CASSPGGGAGELFF

size: .
J: TRBJ2-7
length: 14
D: .
V: TRBV3-1/TRBV3-2
DNA: TGTGCCAGCAGCCAAGGTGTGACACCCTACGAGCAGTACTTC
CDR3: CASSQGVTPYEQYF

size: .
J: TRBJ1-1
length: 13
D: .
V: TRBV6-5
DNA: TGTGCCAGCAGACTCGGGATTTCCACTGAAGCTTTCTTT
CDR3: CASRLGISTEAFF

size: .
J: TRBJ2-4
length: 15
D: .
V: TRBV7-3
DNA: TGTGCCAGCAGCTTAATCTCGGGGACCAAAAACATTCAGTACTTC
CDR3: CASSLISGTKNIQYF

size: .
J: TRBJ2-1
length: 17
D: .
V: TRBV5-1
DNA: TGCGCCAGCAGCTTGGGGGGGCCGGGGACCTCCTACAATGAGCAGTTCTTC
CDR3: CASSLGGPGTSYNEQFF

size: .
J: TRBJ1-5
length: 19
D: .
V: TRBV19
DNA: TGTGCCAGTAGTATAGATGGTCCAGGCGGGATTGCGTTCAATCAGCCCCAGCATTTT
CDR3: CASSIDGPGGIAFNQPQHF

size: .
J: TRBJ1-4
length: 12
D: .
V: TRBV5-1
DNA: TGCGCCACTCGGAAGGGAGATGAAAAACTGTTTTTT
CDR3: CATRKGDEKLFF

size: .
J: TRBJ1-1
length: 15
D: .
V: TRBV6-5
DNA: TGTGCCAGCAGTTACACCGGGAGAGGGAACACTGAAGCTTTCTTT
CDR3: CASSYTGRGNTEAFF

size: .
J: TRBJ2-1
length: 18
D: TRBD2
V: TRBV7-8
DNA: TGTGCCAGCAGCCTCCGGACTAGCGGTTCTAGCTCCTACAATGAGCAGTTCTTC
CDR3: CASSLRTSGSSSYNEQFF

size: once
J: TRBJ1-1
length: 14
D: .
V: TRBV6-5
DNA: TGTGCCAGCAGCCGCGCCGGGGGGAACACTGAAGCTTTCTTT
CDR3: CASSRAGGNTEAFF

size: .
J: TRBJ2-1
length: 15
D: TRBD1
V: TRBV29-1
DNA: TGCAGCGTTGCCAGACAGGGGGCCGACTACAATGAGCAGTTCTTC
CDR3: CSVARQGADYNEQFF

size: .
J: TRBJ2-1
length: 13
D: TRBD1
V: TRBV7-2
DNA: TGTGCCAGCAGCGGTGGGACAGGGAATGAGCAGTTCTTC
CDR3: CASSGGTGNEQFF

size: .
J: TRBJ2-1
length: 14
D: .
V: TRBV5-4
DNA: TGTGCCAGCAGCCCGGGGCAGGGGATTAATGAGCAGTTCTTC
CDR3: CASSPGQGINEQFF

size: once
J: TRBJ2-7
length: 13
D: .
V: TRBV6-5
DNA: TGTGCCAGCAGGATGGAGGGGGCGTACGAGCAGTACTTC
CDR3: CASRMEGAYEQYF

size: .
J: TRBJ1-6
length: 17
D: .
V: TRBV15
DNA: TGTGCCACCAGCAGTGGGGCCAGCCACCTTTATAATTCACCCCTCCACTTT
CDR3: CATSSGASHLYNSPLHF

size: .
J: TRBJ2-1
length: 15
D: .
V: TRBV11-3
DNA: TGTGCCAGCAGCTTACCGGGGAGCTCCTACAATGAGCAGTTCTTC
CDR3: CASSLPGSSYNEQFF

size: .
J: TRBJ2-5
length: 11
D: .
V: TRBV12-3/TRBV12-4
DNA: TGTGCCAGCAGTTTGGGCCCGACCCAGTACTTC
CDR3: CASSLGPTQYF

size: .
J: TRBJ1-1
length: 12
D: .
V: TRBV6-2/TRBV6-3
DNA: TGTGCCAGCAGTTTCAGGGCCACTGAAGCTTTCTTT
CDR3: CASSFRATEAFF

size: once
J: TRBJ1-1
length: 13
D: .
V: TRBV7-9
DNA: TGTGCCAGCAGCACACGACAGAACACTGAAGCTTTCTTT
CDR3: CASSTRQNTEAFF

size: .
J: TRBJ2-3
length: 16
D: TRBD2
V: TRBV5-1
DNA: TGCGCCAGCAGCTTGACTAGCGGGAGGGACACAGATACGCAGTATTTT
CDR3: CASSLTSGRDTDTQYF

size: .
J: TRBJ1-1
length: 14
D: .
V: TRBV6-5
DNA: TGTGCCAGCAGTTACACGGGAGAAGGCACTGAAGCTTTCTTT
CDR3: CASSYTGEGTEAFF

size: .
J: TRBJ2-3
length: 11
D: .
V: TRBV25-1
DNA: TGTGCCAGCAGTTTATTGGAGACGCAGTATTTT
CDR3: CASSLLETQYF

size: .
J: TRBJ2-3
length: 16
D: TRBD2
V: TRBV7-9
DNA: TGTGCCAGCAGCTCCCCGACTAGCGGGCCTACAGATACGCAGTATTTT
CDR3: CASSSPTSGPTDTQYF

size: .
J: TRBJ2-7
length: 13
D: TRBD1
V: TRBV27
DNA: TGTGCCAGCAGTGTCGGACAGGGCTACGAGCAGTACTTC
CDR3: CASSVGQGYEQYF

size: .
J: TRBJ2-7
length: 12
D: .
V: TRBV3-1/TRBV3-2
DNA: TGTGCCAGCAGCCAATACGTCGGCGAGCAGTACTTC
CDR3: CASSQYVGEQYF

size: .
J: TRBJ1-4
length: 14
D: TRBD1
V: TRBV10-3
DNA: TGTGCCATCAGTGAGAACAGGGGGGATGAAAAACTGTTTTTT
CDR3: CAISENRGDEKLFF

size: .
J: TRBJ2-2
length: 16
D: .
V: TRBV4-1
DNA: TGCGCCAGCAGCCCCCAGGCGGGGCTGGGCACCGGGGAGCTGTTTTTT
CDR3: CASSPQAGLGTGELFF

size: .
J: TRBJ2-7
length: 15
D: TRBD1
V: TRBV6-2/TRBV6-3
DNA: TGTGCCAGCAGTCACCCGGGACAGGCTTTGTACGAGCAGTACTTC
CDR3: CASSHPGQALYEQYF

size: .
J: TRBJ1-5
length: 15
D: .
V: TRBV18
DNA: TGTGCCAGCTCACCAACCGGGAGCGTGGATCAGCCCCAGCATTTT
CDR3: CASSPTGSVDQPQHF

size: once
J: TRBJ2-7
length: 11
D: .
V: TRBV27
DNA: TGTGCCACCATAGGGGTAACCGAGCAGTACTTC
CDR3: CATIGVTEQYF

size: .
J: TRBJ2-7
length: 16
D: .
V: TRBV9
DNA: TGTGCCAGCAGCCCGGGTACGCAGGGTGTTTTCTACGAGCAGTACTTC
CDR3: CASSPGTQGVFYEQYF

size: .
J: TRBJ2-7
length: 14
D: TRBD1
V: TRBV25-1
DNA: TGTGCCAGCAGTACCGGGACAGGACCATACGAGCAGTACTTC
CDR3: CASSTGTGPYEQYF

size: once
J: TRBJ2-2
length: 12
D: .
V: TRBV19
DNA: TGTGCCCTAACAGGGGGGGCCGGGGAGCTGTTTTTT
CDR3: CALTGGAGELFF

size: .
J: TRBJ2-3
length: 13
D: TRBD1
V: TRBV14
DNA: TGTGCCAGCAGCCAGAACAGGGGAGATACGCAGTATTTT
CDR3: CASSQNRGDTQYF

size: .
J: TRBJ1-2
length: 11
D: .
V: TRBV12-3/TRBV12-4
DNA: TGTGCCAGCTTCGAGGGTTATGGCTACACCTTC
CDR3: CASFEGYGYTF

size: .
J: TRBJ2-7
length: 14
D: .
V: TRBV21-1
DNA: TGTGCCAGCGGGTCAAAAAATCGGGCCTACGAGCAGTACTTC
CDR3: CASGSKNRAYEQYF

size: .
J: TRBJ1-2
length: 15
D: TRBD1
V: TRBV9
DNA: TGTGCCAGCAGCCCTTCACAGGGGACCTATTATGGCTACACCTTC
CDR3: CASSPSQGTYYGYTF

size: .
J: TRBJ2-3
length: 14
D: .
V: TRBV19
DNA: TGTGCCAGTAGTATACCGACCTCCACAGGCGCTATGTATTTT
CDR3: CASSIPTSTGAMYF

size: .
J: TRBJ2-3
length: 15
D: TRBD2
V: TRBV5-4
DNA: TGTGCCAGCAGCTTTCAGCGGGAGCCCCCAGATACGCAGTATTTT
CDR3: CASSFQREPPDTQYF

size: .
J: TRBJ2-1
length: 13
D: .
V: TRBV4-1
DNA: TGCGCCAGCAGCCGCCAGGACTACAATGAGCAGTTCTTC
CDR3: CASSRQDYNEQFF

size: .
J: TRBJ1-6
length: 14
D: .
V: TRBV6-6
DNA: TGTGCCAGCAGTTACGTACAGTATAATTCACCCCTCCACTTT
CDR3: CASSYVQYNSPLHF